This T cell receptor beta chain appears in the sequencing data of a study of OX40 agonist ivuxolimab in advanced cancers. CDR1 MDHEN and CDR2 SYDVKM come from the germline V gene. The ends lost 10 bases at V and 2 bases at J; junction bases unmatched: 11. CDR3 length: 15 residues. Clones were sequenced by immunoSEQ multiplex PCR, and TCRdb holds only the in-frame ones, with some missing. This sample carries some 79,000 clones, around 90% of them seen once, and the ten largest clones take around 0.4%. Sequenced material: CD4+ or CD8+ T cells sorted from blood, taken in a trial of the OX40 agonist ivuxolimab. The chain recombines TRBV28 with TRBJ1-2; the match to TRBD1 covers 9 bases. This clonotype originated in an adult with an advanced solid tumor such as melanoma, head and neck, liver or kidney cancer. The CDR3 sequence: CATHPDRGWNYGYTF. The DNA for the CDR3 is TGTGCCACCCATCCGGACAGGGGTTGGAACTATGGCTACACCTTC.